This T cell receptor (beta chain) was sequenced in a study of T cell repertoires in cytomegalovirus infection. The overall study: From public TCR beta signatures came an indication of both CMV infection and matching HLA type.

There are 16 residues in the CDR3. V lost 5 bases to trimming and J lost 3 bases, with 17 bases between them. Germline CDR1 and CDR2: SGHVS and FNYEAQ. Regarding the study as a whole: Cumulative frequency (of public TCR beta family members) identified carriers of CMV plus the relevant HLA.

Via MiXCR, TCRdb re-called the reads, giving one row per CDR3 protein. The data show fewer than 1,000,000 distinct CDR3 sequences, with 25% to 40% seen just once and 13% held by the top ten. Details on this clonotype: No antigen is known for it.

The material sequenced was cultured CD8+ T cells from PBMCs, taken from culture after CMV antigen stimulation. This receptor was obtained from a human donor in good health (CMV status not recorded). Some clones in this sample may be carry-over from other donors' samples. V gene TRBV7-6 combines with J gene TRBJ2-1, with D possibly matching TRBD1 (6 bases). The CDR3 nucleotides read TGTGCCAGCAGCGCCCGACTGGGGGCATACTACAATGAGCAGTTCTTC. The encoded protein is CASSARLGAYYNEQFF.